The clone carrying this TCR beta chain was detected many times. The target antigen is unknown. The investigators amplified TCR beta CDR3 regions from RNA transcripts. RT-PCR in the first round (using the HTBI primer set) targeted the TCR CDR3. TCRdb processed the multiplex PCR reads anew with MiXCR; each CDR3 protein has one entry. This table has fewer than 900,000 distinct CDR3 sequences, approximately 19% appearing once. The entry originates in a study of T cells in Graves' hyperthyroidism and ophthalmopathy. Study information: Once the initial diagnosis was made, peripheral blood was obtained before any treatment.

Study conclusions and caveats: Most clonotypes that expanded in the thyroid above 0.001 also showed up in blood.

Patients aged 18 to 65 had newly diagnosed hyperthyroidism that had lasted under 2 months. Blood was obtained at the first hyperthyroidism diagnosis, which preceded any ophthalmopathy symptoms. This receptor was taken from a woman aged 45-60 years with Graves' hyperthyroidism that later progressed to Graves' ophthalmopathy. The sample comprised blood.

The CDR3 coding sequence is TGCGCCAGCAGCCAAGTGGGACCTAGCAATCAGCCCCAGCATTTT. Amino acids: CASSQVGPSNQPQHF. This chain links TRBV4-1 with TRBJ1-5; D is perhaps TRBD1 (5 bases). The CDR3 contains 15 residues. CDR1 is MGHRA, CDR2 YSYEKL, per germline. V was pared by 1 base and J by 0 bases, with 7 bases between.